Below are 27 T cell receptor beta chains sequenced from a single sample in a study of blood T cell repertoires in COVID-19. Some clones are missing from TCRdb's copy, which holds only in-frame ones; the method was immunoSEQ multiplex PCR. The sample comprises 60,000 to 85,000 clones, roughly 81% of which are singletons, and 36% rests with the top ten. Sequencing used peripheral blood. Receptor source: a man aged 65-85 years with acute or convalescent COVID-19.

This clone was observed a few times. The V and J genes are TRBV5-1 and TRBJ1-1; D not certain. V gave up 0 bases and J gave up 1 base, with 7 bases separating them. The length of the CDR3 is 14 residues. The germline CDR1 and CDR2 sequences are SGHRS and YFSETQ. In DNA, the CDR3 is TGCGCCAGCAGCTTGGGACATCCGAACACTGAAGCTTTCTTT. Translating it yields CASSLGHPNTEAFF.

V usage is TRBV24-1 and J usage is TRBJ1-1, with a weak D call TRBD1 (6 bases). Trimming removed 3 bases from V and 7 bases from J, with 11 bases in between. Germline V lookup: CDR1 KGHDR, CDR2 SFDVKD. CDR3 length equals 13 residues. The CDR3 nucleotides are TGTGCCACCAGTGATAACACAGGGTTTGAAGCTTTCTTT. It encodes CATSDNTGFEAFF.

The rearrangement uses TRBV11-2 and TRBJ2-1; 11 bases agree with TRBD1. V dropped 3 bases and J dropped 3; count of bases not matched to a gene: 4. Per the germline V gene, CDR1 is SGHAT and CDR2 is FQNNGV. The CDR3 runs 16 residues. The CDR3 sequence: CASSFPGTGGYNEQFF. The CDR3 bases are TGTGCCAGCAGCTTTCCCGGGACAGGGGGCTACAATGAGCAGTTCTTC.

The chain combines TRBV29-1 with TRBJ2-2; 8 bases map to TRBD1. This CDR3 contains 18 residues. V was pared by 3 bases and J by 0 bases, with 12 bases of the junction left unmatched. Germline assignment: CDR1 SQVTM and CDR2 ANQGSEA. The CDR3 DNA is TGCAGCGTTGACGGGCCATCGGAGACAGGGGCGAACACCGGGGAGCTGTTTTTT. This gives the protein CSVDGPSETGANTGELFF.

The sample holds one count of this clone. The chain joins TRBV6-5 to TRBJ1-1, with 7 nucleotides matching TRBD1. Germline V CDR1 and CDR2: MNHEY, SVGAGI. The J segment lost 8 bases and the V segment lost 6 bases, leaving 15 bases of the junction unmatched. The CDR3 loop spans 15 amino acids. The CDR3 region is CASSAQGVGELEAFF. CDR3 in DNA: TGTGCCAGCAGCGCCCAGGGGGTCGGTGAATTGGAAGCTTTCTTT.

This chain links TRBV29-1 with TRBJ2-5; 7 nucleotides agree with TRBD2. This CDR3 has 11 amino acids. Germline lookup yields CDR1 SQVTM and CDR2 ANQGSEA. The ends lost 8 bases at V and 5 bases at J; junction bases unmatched: 5. Here the CDR3 reads CSSREGETQYF. The CDR3 nucleotides are TGCAGCTCAAGGGAGGGCGAGACCCAGTACTTC.

The chain combines TRBV3-1 (or the pseudogene TRBV3-2) with TRBJ1-2; D possibly corresponds to TRBD1 (5 bases). Germline CDR1 reads LGHDT; CDR2 reads YNNKEL (reference sequence). The CDR3 totals 15 residues. The V end was cut by 4 bases, the J end by 8 bases, with 20 bases between. The CDR3 bases are TGTGCCAGCAGCCGCGGACAATCCTGGACGAACGGCTACACCTTC. Its translation is CASSRGQSWTNGYTF.

This clone was counted between two and nine times. The chain carries TRBV19 and TRBJ2-7; 7 nucleotides line up with TRBD2. With V trimmed by 6 bases and J by 0 bases, 2 bases remained unmatched. The V gene's germline CDR1 is LNHDA and CDR2 SQIVND (reference sequence). The CDR3 runs 13 residues. CDR3 residues: CASRRGSSYEQYF. The CDR3 nucleotides read TGTGCCAGTAGGCGGGGGTCCTCCTACGAGCAGTACTTC. The entire variable domain, with the rest obtained from reference TRBV19 and TRBJ2-7, is as follows: DGGITQSPKYLFRKEGQNVTLSCEQNLNHDAMYWYRQDPGQGLRLIYYSQIVNDFQKGDIAEGYSVSREKKESFPLTVTSAQKNPTAFYLCASRRGSSYEQYFGPGTRLTVT.

The rearrangement uses TRBV7-9 and TRBJ1-2; D gene unclear. Deletions cut 5 bases from V and 5 bases from J, with 9 bases between. Germline assignment: CDR1 SEHNR and CDR2 FQNEAQ (reference sequence). The CDR3 totals 12 residues. CDR3 sequence reads: CASSSSAYGYTF. The CDR3 DNA follows: TGTGCCAGCAGCAGTAGTGCTTATGGCTACACCTTC. The complete variable domain, with remaining parts taken from reference TRBV7-9 and TRBJ1-2, reads DTGVSQNPRHKITKRGQNVTFRCDPISEHNRLYWYRQTLGQGPEFLTYFQNEAQLEKSRLLSDRFSAERPKGSFSTLEIQRTEQGDSAMYLCASSSSAYGYTFGSGTRLTVV.

This clone was seen more than once but under ten times. The genes are TRBV12-5 and TRBJ1-4; possible D gene TRBD1, 5 bases. This CDR3 has 13 amino acids. Trimming cost V 1 base and J 6 bases, with 6 bases left between them. CDR1 is LGHNT, CDR2 FRNRAP, per germline. DNA for the CDR3: TGTGCTAGTGGTTTGGAACAGGATGAAAAACTGTTTTTT. Its translation: CASGLEQDEKLFF.

CDR3 coding DNA: TGTGCCAGCAGCCCTAATCCCGGACTAGCGGGGAGGGAGCAGTACTTC. Encoded protein: CASSPNPGLAGREQYF. V and J are TRBV3-1 (or the pseudogene TRBV3-2) and TRBJ2-7, with TRBD2 matching over 12 bases. Germline trimming cut 4 bases from V and 7 bases from J; bases unmatched to any gene: 11. CDR1 and CDR2 (germline): LGHDT, YNNKEL (reference sequence). This CDR3 is built from 16 residues.

The chain links TRBV19 to TRBJ2-2, with D unresolved. The V end lost 3 bases, the J end lost 5 bases, and 16 bases lay between the germline ends. Germline lookup yields CDR1 LNHDA and CDR2 SQIVND (reference sequence). CDR3 length: 16 residues. This chain's CDR3 is CASSIGGAYTTGELFF. CDR3 nucleotides: TGTGCCAGTAGTATTGGCGGAGCCTACACGACCGGGGAGCTGTTTTTT.

V and J are TRBV5-1 and TRBJ1-4; D is undetermined. The length of the CDR3 is 17 residues. The V end lost 6 bases, the J end lost 2 bases, and 20 bases lay between the germline ends. Germline V gives CDR1 SGHRS, CDR2 YFSETQ. The chain's CDR3 is CASKEGPGRFTNEKLFF. Here the CDR3 DNA reads TGCGCCAGCAAGGAGGGCCCCGGACGGTTTACTAATGAAAAACTGTTTTTT.

This chain links TRBV6-1 with TRBJ2-7, with TRBD1 identical over 8 bases. The CDR3 consists of 21 residues. Germline V lookup: CDR1 MNHNS, CDR2 SASEGT. J gave up 4 bases and V 1 base, and 24 bases lay outside the gene matches. The CDR3 bases are TGTGCCAGCAGTGAAGGGTCAGGTGGTCCGGTCAGGGGGCGGTCTCAATACGAGCAGTACTTC. Translating it yields CASSEGSGGPVRGRSQYEQYF.

This sequence joins TRBV4-2 and TRBJ2-7, with 10 bases matching TRBD2. Germline trimming cut 1 base from V and 5 bases from J; bases unmatched to any gene: 8. The CDR3 has 16 residues. Germline CDR1 LGHNA, CDR2 YNFKEQ. The CDR3 reads CASSQAQASGSHEQYF. The CDR3, as DNA: TGTGCCAGCAGCCAAGCGCAGGCTAGCGGGAGCCACGAGCAGTACTTC.

This chain joins TRBV2 and TRBJ2-7; possibly TRBD1 for D (6 bases). The CDR3 spans 14 residues. Germline V CDR1 and CDR2: SNHLY, FYNNEI. V dropped 2 bases and J dropped 0 bases, with 8 bases sitting between them. The CDR3 spells CASSENRDSYEQYF. The CDR3 DNA reads TGTGCCAGCAGTGAAAACAGGGACTCCTACGAGCAGTACTTC.

CDR3 protein: CASSAADRGREQYF. CDR3 in DNA: TGTGCCAGCAGTGCCGCCGACAGGGGTCGCGAGCAGTACTTC. V is TRBV25-1 and J is TRBJ2-7; 8 bases align to TRBD1. This CDR3 contains 14 residues. V was pared by 4 bases and J by 6 bases, with 8 bases of the junction left unmatched. The germline V gene has CDR1 MGHDK and CDR2 SYGVNS.

This chain links TRBV7-9 with TRBJ2-1, with D possibly TRBD2 on 5 matching bases. CDR3 size: 11 residues. Germline V gives CDR1 SEHNR, CDR2 FQNEAQ (reference sequence). The V and J ends lost 6 bases and 8 bases respectively, with 8 bases between them. CDR3 in amino acids: CASRLAYEQFF. In nucleotides, the CDR3 is TGTGCCAGCAGGCTAGCATATGAGCAGTTCTTC.

This clone appeared a few times. This rearrangement joins TRBV12-5 to TRBJ2-3; 12 nucleotides agree with TRBD1. V trimming: 5 bases; J trimming: 5 bases; junction bases outside the gene matches: 5. This CDR3 spans 15 amino acids. The germline V gene encodes CDR1 LGHNT and CDR2 FRNRAP. The CDR3 sequence: CASGTGQGARDTQYF. For the CDR3, the DNA is TGTGCTAGTGGTACGGGACAGGGGGCGCGAGATACGCAGTATTTT.

The sample holds a few counts of this clone. This sequence joins TRBV29-1 and TRBJ1-2; 10 nucleotides agree with TRBD1. V was pared by 6 bases and J by 8 bases, with 3 bases of the junction left unmatched. CDR3 size: 11 residues. Germline loops: CDR1 SQVTM, CDR2 ANQGSEA. Written as DNA, the CDR3 is TGCAGCGTACGACAGGGGGCGGGCTACACCTTC. It yields the protein CSVRQGAGYTF.

V usage is TRBV13 and J usage is TRBJ2-3; 10 nucleotides match TRBD2. Germline assignment: CDR1 PRHDT and CDR2 FYEKMQ (reference sequence). The CDR3 contains 15 residues. V shed 1 base, J shed 5 bases, and the junction held 3 bases outside the gene matches. The CDR3 reads CASSLASGGRDTQYF. CDR3 nucleotides: TGTGCCAGCAGCTTAGCTAGCGGGGGACGAGATACGCAGTATTTT. Full variable domain (outside the CDR3, taken from reference TRBV13 and TRBJ2-3): AAGVIQSPRHLIKEKRETATLKCYPIPRHDTVYWYQQGPGQDPQFLISFYEKMQSDKGSIPDRFSAQQFSDYHSELNMSSLELGDSALYFCASSLASGGRDTQYFGPGTRLTVL.

This chain connects TRBV15 to TRBJ2-7; TRBD1 is a possible D gene (6 bases). Germline-derived CDR1 and CDR2 are LNHNV and YYDKDF (reference sequence). With 3 bases removed from V and 3 bases from J, the gap between germline ends came to 9 bases. CDR3 size: 13 residues. CDR3 in amino acids: CATSRDRDYEQYF. The CDR3 DNA follows: TGTGCCACCAGCAGGGACAGAGACTACGAGCAGTACTTC.

As regards this clone: This sample also contains other DNA sequences that code for the same CDR3. The V gene is TRBV11-1, the J gene TRBJ2-5, with 7 bases matching TRBD1. This CDR3 comprises 14 residues. V shed 5 bases and J 5 bases; nucleotides not matched to a gene: 8. Germline V gene data show CDR1 as SGHAT and CDR2 as FQDESV (reference sequence). The CDR3 bases are TGTGCCAGCAGCCCGTGGGACAGCCAGGAGACCCAGTACTTC. As protein: CASSPWDSQETQYF.

CDR3 in amino acids: CASSQEGVRGWYEQYF. CDR3 coding DNA: TGTGCCAGCAGCCAAGAAGGGGTCAGGGGATGGTACGAGCAGTACTTC. The chain is built from TRBV3-1 (or the pseudogene TRBV3-2) and TRBJ2-7; the D gene is possibly TRBD1 (6 bases). CDR1 and CDR2 from the germline V gene are LGHDT and YNNKEL (reference sequence). V was pared by 0 bases and J by 4 bases, with 16 bases between. This CDR3 has 16 residues.

This chain uses TRBV5-4 with TRBJ2-1; a possible D gene is TRBD2 (5 bases). CDR1 and CDR2 from the germline V gene are SGHNT and YYREEE (reference sequence). The length of the CDR3 is 13 residues. V gave up 5 bases and J gave up 4 bases, with 10 bases separating them. The CDR3 DNA sequence: TGTGCCAGCAGACCGACGGGATACAATGAGCAGTTCTTC. Its protein is CASRPTGYNEQFF.

This clone showed up just once. This chain uses TRBV5-1 with TRBJ2-7, with TRBD2 matching over 9 bases. There are 15 residues in the CDR3. Germline V CDR1 and CDR2: SGHRS, YFSETQ. V dropped 1 base and J dropped 7; count of bases not matched to a gene: 9. The CDR3 nucleotides read TGCGCCAGCAGCTTGAGTCCTAGCGGGACGGGGGAGCAGTACTTC. Residues: CASSLSPSGTGEQYF.

The chain combines TRBV7-2 with TRBJ2-3; D ambiguous. V was pared by 2 bases and J by 2 bases, with 14 bases between. Germline values: CDR1 SGHTA, CDR2 FQGNSA. The CDR3 is 16 amino acids. The CDR3 region is CASSLSILGNTDTQYF. Here the CDR3 DNA reads TGTGCCAGCAGCTTATCCATCCTAGGCAACACAGATACGCAGTATTTT.